The 9 T cell receptor beta chains below were found in one sample sequenced in a study of T cell responses to AZD1222 COVID-19 vaccine. Sequencing used immunoSEQ multiplex PCR; TCRdb keeps in-frame clones, though not all of them. Of around 78,000 clones in the sample, 90% were seen once. The sequencing used peripheral blood, collected on day 0 of AZD1222 vaccination. These receptors came from an adult in good health.

The chain employs TRBV9 and TRBJ2-2, with D possibly TRBD2 on 5 matching bases. This CDR3 is 15 amino acids long. Germline V gives CDR1 SGDLS, CDR2 YYNGEE. The V end lost 3 bases, the J end lost 2 bases, and 11 bases lay between the germline ends. This CDR3 is CASSGGESNTGELFF. The CDR3 DNA follows: TGTGCCAGCAGCGGTGGGGAGAGTAACACCGGGGAGCTGTTTTTT.

The gene calls are TRBV19 and TRBJ1-4, with a tentative D call TRBD1 (6 bases). CDR1 and CDR2 from the germline V gene are LNHDA and SQIVND (reference sequence). Trimming took off 5 bases at V and 5 bases at J, with 15 bases between the two ends. CDR3 size: 15 residues. CDR3 amino acids: CASSDLLTGNEKLFF. The CDR3 DNA follows: TGTGCCAGTAGTGACTTACTCACAGGGAATGAAAAACTGTTTTTT.

The V gene is TRBV27, the J gene TRBJ2-5; the match to TRBD1 covers 10 bases. Germline lookup yields CDR1 MNHEY and CDR2 SMNVEV (reference sequence). J gave up 2 bases and V 5 bases, and 5 bases lay outside the gene matches. The length of the CDR3 is 15 residues. The CDR3 DNA reads TGTGCCAGCAGTGACCGGGACAGGGGTCAAGAGACCCAGTACTTC. It is translated as CASSDRDRGQETQYF.

CDR3 in amino acids: CASSPSSDRRDGYTF. CDR3 coding DNA: TGTGCCAGCAGCCCTAGTTCAGACAGGCGGGATGGCTACACCTTC. V and J are TRBV7-3 and TRBJ1-2, with D tentatively TRBD1 (6 bases). The CDR3 is made up of 15 amino acids. V was trimmed by 5 bases and J by 6 bases, leaving 19 bases between them. The germline V gene encodes CDR1 SGHTA and CDR2 FQGTGA.

The chain is built from TRBV3-1 (or the pseudogene TRBV3-2) and TRBJ2-7; D gene ambiguous. V shed 0 bases and J shed 12 bases, with 18 bases lying between them. Germline V gene lookup returns CDR1 LGHDT and CDR2 YNNKEL (reference sequence). CDR3 length equals 14 residues. The CDR3 DNA follows: TGTGCCAGCAGCCAAGATACGACGTCGCTCCGCCCGTACTTC. Translated: CASSQDTTSLRPYF.

V and J are TRBV7-9 and TRBJ2-2; maybe TRBD1 (5 bases). V lost 9 bases to trimming and J lost 4 bases, with 15 bases between them. The CDR3 spans 14 residues. Germline V gives CDR1 SEHNR, CDR2 FQNEAQ (reference sequence). The CDR3 reads CASSGAISTGELFF. CDR3 DNA: TGTGCCAGTAGTGGGGCTATAAGCACCGGGGAGCTGTTTTTT.

The V call is TRBV30, the J call TRBJ2-6; D call uncertain. The length of the CDR3 is 14 residues. Looked up from germline, CDR1 is GTSNPN and CDR2 is SVGIG (reference sequence). V was pared by 2 bases and J by 5 bases, with 10 bases between. DNA of the CDR3: TGTGCCTGGAGTAATCCCCTCCGGGCCAACGTCCTGACTTTC. This codes for CAWSNPLRANVLTF.

This clone was counted only a few times. The V and J genes are TRBV11-1 and TRBJ1-1, with D possibly being TRBD1 (6 bases). Looked up from germline, CDR1 is SGHAT and CDR2 is FQDESV (reference sequence). The CDR3 is made up of 15 amino acids. The ends were cut back, 3 bases at V and 5 bases at J, with 16 bases in the middle. CDR3 residues: CASSFIGTPGTEAFF. CDR3 nucleotide sequence: TGTGCCAGCAGCTTCATCGGGACACCGGGGACTGAAGCTTTCTTT.

J is TRBJ2-3 and V is TRBV9; D possibly corresponds to TRBD1 (6 bases). Germline assignment: CDR1 SGDLS and CDR2 YYNGEE. Trimming took 6 bases from V and 3 from J, leaving 20 bases between them. The CDR3 runs 16 residues. In DNA, the CDR3 is TGTGCCAGCACCCCCGAGGCAGGGGCGTTGACAGATACGCAGTATTTT. Its protein is CASTPEAGALTDTQYF.